The rows below give T cell receptor beta chains drawn from one sample of a study of blood T cell repertoires in COVID-19. TCRdb keeps only in-frame clones here, not all; method: immunoSEQ multiplex PCR. The sample has approximately 67,000 clones, roughly nine tenths seen once. The sequencing input was peripheral blood. The receptor source for this set is a human donor in a cohort sampled during active COVID-19. Each CDR3 is given with its conserved first and last residue. D genes are given only for firm matches. A row's size may be missing; if present it is once, few, many or a size class.

d_gene	v_gene	j_gene	abundance	CDR3nt	CDR3aa
NA	TRBV7-2	TRBJ1-2	NA	TGTGCCAGCAGCGCCGCCTCAGATTCTAACTATGGCTACACCTTC	CASSAASDSNYGYTF
NA	TRBV9	TRBJ1-1	NA	TGTGCCAGCAGCGCAGGGGAGGGCCTCACTGAAGCTTTCTTT	CASSAGEGLTEAFF
TRBD2	TRBV7-8	TRBJ2-7	NA	TGTGCCAGCAGCTTAACTGGGACTAGTATCGAGCAGTACTTC	CASSLTGTSIEQYF
NA	TRBV6-5	TRBJ2-7	NA	TGTGCCAGCAGTTACTCGATCACAGTAAAGTCCTACGAGCAGTACTTC	CASSYSITVKSYEQYF
NA	TRBV30	TRBJ1-6	NA	TGTGCCTGGGGAAGTAGGGGGTATAATTCACCCCTCCACTTT	CAWGSRGYNSPLHF
NA	TRBV7-6	TRBJ2-5	NA	TGTGCCAGCAGCTCCACTACCCGGGCCACGCGGGGAGAGACCCAGTACTTC	CASSSTTRATRGETQYF
NA	TRBV18	TRBJ1-1	NA	TGTGCCAGCTCACGACAGCCAGACACTGAAGCTTTCTTT	CASSRQPDTEAFF
NA	TRBV18	TRBJ1-1	NA	TGTGCCAGCTCATCAACAGGGTATACTGAAGCTTTCTTT	CASSSTGYTEAFF
NA	TRBV9	TRBJ1-1	NA	TGTGCCAGCAGCGTAGGGACTACAAGAAACACTGAAGCTTTCTTT	CASSVGTTRNTEAFF
TRBD1	TRBV5-1	TRBJ1-3	NA	TGCGCCAGCAGCTTGGAGGGGACAGCTGGAAACACCATATATTTT	CASSLEGTAGNTIYF
TRBD1	TRBV7-8	TRBJ1-2	NA	TGTGCCAGCAGCTTACCCGGGACAGGGGGGGACTATGGCTACACCTTC	CASSLPGTGGDYGYTF
NA	TRBV2	TRBJ1-4	NA	TGTGCCAGCAGCTCTCCGGGGGCAACTAATGAAAAACTGTTTTTT	CASSSPGATNEKLFF
TRBD1	TRBV5-1	TRBJ2-7	NA	TGCGCCAGCAGCTTAGGACAGGGGCTAACCTACGAGCAGTACTTC	CASSLGQGLTYEQYF
NA	TRBV19	TRBJ2-2	NA	TGTGCCAGTAGTAAGCAATCTACGAACACCGGGGAGCTGTTTTTT	CASSKQSTNTGELFF
NA	TRBV24-1	TRBJ2-5	NA	TGTGCCACCAGTGACGCGGGATCGGGAGAGACCCAGTACTTC	CATSDAGSGETQYF
NA	TRBV27	TRBJ1-5	NA	TGTGCCAGCAGTTTAAAATCCGGTACGCCCCAGCATTTT	CASSLKSGTPQHF
NA	TRBV5-1	TRBJ2-3	once	TGCGCCAGCAGCTTGGCCGAACGGGCCCGGGGTCGCACAGATACGCAGTATTTT	CASSLAERARGRTDTQYF
TRBD2	TRBV5-1	TRBJ2-7	NA	TGCGCCAGCAGCTTCCGGACTAGTAGCGACGGCGAGCAGTACTTC	CASSFRTSSDGEQYF
NA	TRBV5-1	TRBJ1-4	NA	TGCGCCAGCAGCCAGGCCCTTGCAACTAATGAAAAACTGTTTTTT	CASSQALATNEKLFF
NA	TRBV2	TRBJ2-1	NA	TGTGCCAGCAGTGAAGCGTTCGGGACTTACGTAAGAGACAATGAGCAGTTCTTC	CASSEAFGTYVRDNEQFF
TRBD1	TRBV5-4	TRBJ1-2	NA	TGTGCCAGCAGCTTGGAACAGGGGGTAGGGGGCTACACCTTC	CASSLEQGVGGYTF
TRBD2	TRBV5-1	TRBJ2-1	NA	TGCGCCAGCACCCCCTCGGGGGGGGGCTACAATGAGCAGTTCTTC	CASTPSGGGYNEQFF
TRBD1	TRBV28	TRBJ2-7	NA	TGTGCCAGCAGGCCCGACAGGGTACGCGAGCAGTACTTC	CASRPDRVREQYF